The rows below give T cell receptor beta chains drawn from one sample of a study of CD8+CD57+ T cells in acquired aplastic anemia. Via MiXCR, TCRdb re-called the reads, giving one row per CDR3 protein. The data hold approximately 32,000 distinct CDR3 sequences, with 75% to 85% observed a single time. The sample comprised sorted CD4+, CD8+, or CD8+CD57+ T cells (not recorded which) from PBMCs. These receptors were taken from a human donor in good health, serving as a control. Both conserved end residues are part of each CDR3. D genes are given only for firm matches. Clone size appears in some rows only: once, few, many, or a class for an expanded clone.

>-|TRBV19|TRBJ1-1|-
TGTGCCAGTACGATGACAGGTTTGAACACTGAAGCTTTCTTT
CASTMTGLNTEAFF
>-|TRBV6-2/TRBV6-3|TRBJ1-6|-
TGTGCCAGCAGTTACTCGCGGGGTACTAATTCACCCCTCCACTTT
CASSYSRGTNSPLHF
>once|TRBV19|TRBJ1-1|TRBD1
TGTGCCAGTGGACAACGGGACAGCCAGAACACTGAAGCTTTCTTT
CASGQRDSQNTEAFF
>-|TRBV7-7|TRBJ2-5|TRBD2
TGTGCTAGCAGCTTTGGTAGCGGGAGGGCCTGGGAGACCCAGTACTTC
CASSFGSGRAWETQYF
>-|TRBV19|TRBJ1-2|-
TGTGCCAGTAGTATGGGGAGGGGCGATGGCTACACCTTC
CASSMGRGDGYTF
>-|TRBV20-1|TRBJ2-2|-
TGCAGTGCTGCAACAGGGAGGGTGGCCGGGGAGCTGTTTTTT
CSAATGRVAGELFF
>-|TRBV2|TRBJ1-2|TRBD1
TGTGCCAGCGATACAGGACAGGACTATGGCTACACCTTC
CASDTGQDYGYTF
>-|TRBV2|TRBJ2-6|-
TGTGCCACATCCCGGGGGGCCAACGTCCTGACTTTC
CATSRGANVLTF
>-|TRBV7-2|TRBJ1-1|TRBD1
TGTGCCAGCAGCTTTTCGTGGACAGGGGCTTTCTTT
CASSFSWTGAFF
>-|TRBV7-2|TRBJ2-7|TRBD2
TGTGCCAGCAGCTTAGCGGGGGGGTACTCCTACGAGCAGTACTTC
CASSLAGGYSYEQYF
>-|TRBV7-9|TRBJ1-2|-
TGTGCCAGCAGCCTACCTTCAGGGGAAGTATATGGCTACACCTTC
CASSLPSGEVYGYTF
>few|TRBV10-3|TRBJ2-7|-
TGTGCCATCAGTGAGGGGGCAGGGTCCTACGAGCAGTACTTC
CAISEGAGSYEQYF
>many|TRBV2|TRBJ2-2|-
TGTGCCAGCAGCCGGCAGGGTGGTATCACCGGGGAGCTGTTTTTT
CASSRQGGITGELFF
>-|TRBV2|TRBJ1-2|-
TGTGCCAGCAGTGAACGAATGGCTGGCTACACCTTC
CASSERMAGYTF
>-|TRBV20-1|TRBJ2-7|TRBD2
TGCAGTGCTACACTAGCGGGAGTTTCCAATGAGCAGTACTTC
CSATLAGVSNEQYF
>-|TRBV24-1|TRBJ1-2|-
TGTGCCACCAGTGGAACAGGGAGGTATGGCTACACCTTC
CATSGTGRYGYTF
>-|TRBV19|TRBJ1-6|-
TGTGCCAGTAGGCCTGGGACGGACAATTCACCCCTCCACTTT
CASRPGTDNSPLHF
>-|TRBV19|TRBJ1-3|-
TGTGCCAGTAGTGAGGGGCGGAGAAACACCATATATTTT
CASSEGRRNTIYF
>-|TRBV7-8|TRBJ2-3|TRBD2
TGTGCCAGCAGCTTGGGACTAGCGGTACAAGATACGCAGTATTTT
CASSLGLAVQDTQYF
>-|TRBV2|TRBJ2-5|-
TGTGCCAGCAGAAGACAGGTCTATCAAGAGACCCAGTACTTC
CASRRQVYQETQYF
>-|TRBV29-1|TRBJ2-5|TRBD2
TGCAGCGTTGAAGCCCCGACTAGCGGGGGGAACCAAGAGACCCAGTACTTC
CSVEAPTSGGNQETQYF
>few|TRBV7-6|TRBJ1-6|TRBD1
TGTGCCAGCAGTTCAGACAGGGGCAATTCACCCCTCCACTTT
CASSSDRGNSPLHF
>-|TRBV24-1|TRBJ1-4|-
TGTGCCAGCAGTGAAGCGCTCAGGGTGGAAAAACTGTTTTTT
CASSEALRVEKLFF
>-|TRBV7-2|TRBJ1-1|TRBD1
TGTGCCAGCAGCTCCGAGACAGGGAGGGAAGCTTTCTTT
CASSSETGREAFF
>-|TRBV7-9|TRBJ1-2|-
TGTGCCAGCAGACCTAACATCCTCTATGGCTACACCTTC
CASRPNILYGYTF
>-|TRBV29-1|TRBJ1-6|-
TGCAGCGCTAAGGAGGTTCAGGGATCACCCCTCCACTTT
CSAKEVQGSPLHF
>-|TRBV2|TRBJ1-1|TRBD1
TGTGCCAGCAGTCCTTCGACAGGGGAGAACACTGAAGCTTTCTTT
CASSPSTGENTEAFF
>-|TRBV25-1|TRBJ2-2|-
TGTGCCAGCAGTGAACAGGGCGGCACCGGGGAGCTGTTTTTT
CASSEQGGTGELFF
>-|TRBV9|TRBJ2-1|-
TGTGCCAGCAGCGTAGCGCTGGGGAACAATGAGCAGTTCTTC
CASSVALGNNEQFF
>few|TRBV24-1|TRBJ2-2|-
TGTGCCACCAGTGACCCGGACCAGAACACCGGGGAGCTGTTTTTT
CATSDPDQNTGELFF
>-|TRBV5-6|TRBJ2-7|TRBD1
TGTGCCAGCAGCTTGGGGACAGGGATCTTCTACGAGCAGTACTTC
CASSLGTGIFYEQYF
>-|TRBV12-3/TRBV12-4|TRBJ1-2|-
TGTGCCAGCAGTACGACACGGGAGGGTGGCTACACCTTC
CASSTTREGGYTF
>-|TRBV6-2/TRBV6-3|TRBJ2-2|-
TGTGCCGGCAGTTATCCCGGGGGCAGGGACTACATTAACACCGGGGAGCTGTTTTTT
CAGSYPGGRDYINTGELFF
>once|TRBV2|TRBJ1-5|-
TGTGCCAGCAGCAGGCAGGGGAATCAGCCCCAGCATTTT
CASSRQGNQPQHF
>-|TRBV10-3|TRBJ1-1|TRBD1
TGTGCCATCAGTGAGTCGTGGCAGGGGGAAATAACTGAAGCTTTCTTT
CAISESWQGEITEAFF
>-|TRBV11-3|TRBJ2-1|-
TGTGCCAGCAGTGACAATGACAATGAGCAGTTCTTC
CASSDNDNEQFF